Listed below are T cell receptor beta chains from one sample, sequenced in a study of response to subunit inactivated influenza vaccine. TCRdb re-analysed the RT-PCR reads in MiXCR, keeping a single row per CDR3 protein. Found here are 300,000 to 350,000 distinct CDR3 sequences, approximately 23% of them singletons; the top ten hold 9% to 12%. The sequenced sample was PBMCs from blood, obtained 21 months after vaccination. The receptors shown here come from a man aged 50 to 75 who received an inactivated influenza vaccine. Both conserved end residues are part of each CDR3. Each record gives: CDR3 length, J gene, clone size, D gene, V gene, CDR3 DNA, CDR3 protein. A D gene is named only where the DNA matches it firmly. Size values are once, few and many counts, or a class for expanded clones, and some rows have none.

16	TRBJ2-4	few	.	TRBV30	TGTGCCTGGAGTGCCGGACAGCTTTTAGCCAAAAACATTCAGTACTTC	CAWSAGQLLAKNIQYF
14	TRBJ2-2	few	.	TRBV7-9	TGTGCCAGCCGCAAAACCAGAGGGAGCGGGGAGCTGTTTTTT	CASRKTRGSGELFF
13	TRBJ2-3	.	.	TRBV6-6	TGTGCCAGCATACGGACAAGCACAGATACGCAGTATTTT	CASIRTSTDTQYF
18	TRBJ1-2	few	.	TRBV21-1	TGTGCCAGCAGCAAAGTATTACCAGGACAGGGGATTAGGTATGGCTACACCTTC	CASSKVLPGQGIRYGYTF
17	TRBJ1-2	few	.	TRBV5-6	TGTGCCAGCAGCTTGGGGCCCCTCTCGGGCCCTAACTATGGCTACACCTTC	CASSLGPLSGPNYGYTF
14	TRBJ2-2	few	.	TRBV20-1	TGCAGTGCTATCTGGCAGGGGGGCACCGGGGAGCTGTTTTTT	CSAIWQGGTGELFF
17	TRBJ2-1	.	TRBD2	TRBV20-1	TGCAGTGCTAGATGGTTGCGGGGGGGGAGCTCCTACAATGAGCAGTTCTTC	CSARWLRGGSSYNEQFF
14	TRBJ1-5	many	.	TRBV15	TGTGCCACCAGCAGTCCAGGGAGGTTACAGCCCCAGCATTTT	CATSSPGRLQPQHF
15	TRBJ1-1	few	.	TRBV20-1	TGCAGTGCCAGACGCGGAGTAAACATGAACACTGAAGCTTTCTTT	CSARRGVNMNTEAFF
15	TRBJ1-2	.	.	TRBV4-1	TGCGCCAGCAGCCTTCGGACAGAACCTAACTATGGCTACACCTTC	CASSLRTEPNYGYTF
15	TRBJ2-1	few	.	TRBV7-2	TGTGCCAGCAGCCTTGGACAGCTCCTAGACAATGAGCAGTTCTTC	CASSLGQLLDNEQFF
14	TRBJ2-2	.	.	TRBV11-2	TGTGCCAGCAGCTCCACTTTAATGGGCGGGGAGCTGTTTTTT	CASSSTLMGGELFF
12	TRBJ2-1	few	.	TRBV5-4	TGTGCCAGCAGCTTGGACCTAGCAGAGCAGTTCTTC	CASSLDLAEQFF
16	TRBJ1-1	few	TRBD1	TRBV10-3	TGTGCCATCAGTGGCGGGACAGCAGGATTGAACACTGAAGCTTTCTTT	CAISGGTAGLNTEAFF
15	TRBJ1-2	few	TRBD1	TRBV10-3	TGTGCCATCAGTGATCCGGACAGGGGGACCTATGGCTACACCTTC	CAISDPDRGTYGYTF
16	TRBJ1-1	.	TRBD1	TRBV5-4	TGTGCCAGCAGCGGAGGGACAGGGGTGGCGAACACTGAAGCTTTCTTT	CASSGGTGVANTEAFF
15	TRBJ2-7	.	.	TRBV3-1	TGTGCCAGCAGCCAAGATTTGGACAGTCTCTCCTTGCAGTACTTC	CASSQDLDSLSLQYF
13	TRBJ1-2	once	.	TRBV11-2	TGTGCCAGCAGCTTAGGACAGGTTCTTTGCTACACCTTC	CASSLGQVLCYTF
13	TRBJ1-1	.	TRBD1	TRBV29-1	TGCAGCGTAGCCCGGGACAGGAACACTGAATCTTTCTTT	CSVARDRNTESFF
13	TRBJ1-1	many	.	TRBV7-9	TGTGCCAGCAAACACGCAGGGAACACTGAAGCTTTCTTT	CASKHAGNTEAFF
15	TRBJ2-1	.	.	TRBV5-6	TGTGCCAGCAGCTTCAGGCTAGCGAAACCCAATGAGCAGTTCTTC	CASSFRLAKPNEQFF
15	TRBJ2-3	.	TRBD1	TRBV27	TGTGCCAGCAGCCGGGACAGGGTACCCACAGATACGCAGTATTTT	CASSRDRVPTDTQYF
13	TRBJ1-2	.	.	TRBV11-2	TGTGCCAGCAGCTTAGAGGCCGTGTATGGCTACACCTTC	CASSLEAVYGYTF
15	TRBJ1-6	few	TRBD1	TRBV6-1	TGTGCCAGCAGGAAACTTACAGGGGGAAGTTCACCCCTCCACTTT	CASRKLTGGSSPLHF
13	TRBJ1-2	.	.	TRBV5-1	TGCGCCAGCAGCGTGGACAGTTCCTATGGCTACACCTTC	CASSVDSSYGYTF
16	TRBJ2-7	few	TRBD1	TRBV2	TGTGCCAGCAGTGAGTTTGGGACAGGGGGCTCCTACGAGCAGTACTTC	CASSEFGTGGSYEQYF
14	TRBJ2-5	.	.	TRBV5-6	TGTGCCAGCAGCTTTGGAGGGGTGGCGGAGACCCAGTACTTC	CASSFGGVAETQYF
15	TRBJ1-2	many	.	TRBV5-4	TGTGCCAGCAGCTTGGAACAGGGAAATCTCTATGGCTACACCTTC	CASSLEQGNLYGYTF
13	TRBJ2-1	many	.	TRBV5-1	TGCGCCAGCAGCTCGGACAGAAACAATGAGCAGTTCTTC	CASSSDRNNEQFF
14	TRBJ1-2	few	.	TRBV19	TGTGCCAGTAGGAGAACCGGGACCAGCAGTGGCTACACCTTC	CASRRTGTSSGYTF
14	TRBJ1-2	many	.	TRBV15	TGTGCCACCAGCGGAAACAGGGACCTCTATGGCTACACCTTC	CATSGNRDLYGYTF
13	TRBJ1-6	few	.	TRBV30	TGTGCCTGGGGGACCCCCCCCAATTCACCCCTCCACTTT	CAWGTPPNSPLHF
14	TRBJ1-2	few	TRBD1	TRBV5-1	TGCGCCAGCAGCTTTATACAGGGGGACTATGGCTACACCTTC	CASSFIQGDYGYTF
14	TRBJ1-1	many	.	TRBV7-8	TGTGCCAGCAGCTTTAGCGGCCCAGGGGCTGAAGCTTTCTTT	CASSFSGPGAEAFF
13	TRBJ2-1	few	.	TRBV7-2	TGTGCCAGCAGCTTGCTCTACTACAATGAGCAGTTCTTC	CASSLLYYNEQFF
15	TRBJ1-5	.	.	TRBV18	TGTGCCAGCTCAGCCGGACTGCCTAGCAATCAGCCCCAGCATTTT	CASSAGLPSNQPQHF
15	TRBJ1-4	.	TRBD1	TRBV15	TGTGCCACCAGCAGAGATGGACAGGTTAATGAAAAACTGTTTTTT	CATSRDGQVNEKLFF
12	TRBJ1-2	many	.	TRBV12-3/TRBV12-4	TGTGCCAGCAGACTATCTGGAGGCGGCTACACCTTC	CASRLSGGGYTF
16	TRBJ1-6	.	TRBD1	TRBV11-2	TGTGCCAGCAGCGCCGGACAGGGTCCCTATAATTCACCCCTCCACTTT	CASSAGQGPYNSPLHF
17	TRBJ1-2	.	.	TRBV7-2	TGTGCCAGCAGCTTATACGCCGGGTTGGACACCTCCTATGGCTACACCTTC	CASSLYAGLDTSYGYTF
14	TRBJ1-5	few	.	TRBV7-2	TGTGCCAGCAGCTTAGGTTTGGGTGCGGAGCCCCAGCATTTT	CASSLGLGAEPQHF
15	TRBJ2-1	.	TRBD2	TRBV5-4	TGTGCCAGCAGCCAGCCACTAGCGGCGGGGGATGAGCAGTTCTTC	CASSQPLAAGDEQFF
13	TRBJ1-5	few	.	TRBV20-1	TGCAGTGCTAGAGGGAGTTTCAATCAGCCCCAGCATTTT	CSARGSFNQPQHF
14	TRBJ1-5	.	.	TRBV6-5	TGTGCCAGCAGTTCGTCAGGTTCGGGTCAGCCCCAGCATTTT	CASSSSGSGQPQHF
16	TRBJ2-6	few	.	TRBV19	TGTGCCAGTAGTAGCCGAGGCGCGTCTGGGGCCAACGTCCTGACTTTC	CASSSRGASGANVLTF
15	TRBJ2-3	.	TRBD1	TRBV13	TGTGCCAGCAGCTTGGGACAGCCTAGCACAGATACGCAGTATTTT	CASSLGQPSTDTQYF
13	TRBJ2-7	.	TRBD1	TRBV3-1	TGTGCCAGCAGCTCGGACAGGTCCTACGAGCAGTACTTC	CASSSDRSYEQYF
15	TRBJ1-1	few	.	TRBV5-5	TGTGCCAGCAGCTTGGAGTTGGTAGTGAACACTGAAGCTTTCTTT	CASSLELVVNTEAFF
16	TRBJ2-7	once	TRBD1	TRBV6-1	TGTGCCAGCCAAGGAAATCCGACAGGGCGCTCCTACGAGCAGTACTTC	CASQGNPTGRSYEQYF
14	TRBJ2-7	few	.	TRBV6-1	TGTGCCAGCAGTGAATTAAGTAGCTCCTACGAGCAGTACTTC	CASSELSSSYEQYF
14	TRBJ2-4	.	.	TRBV7-2	TGTGCCAGCAGCCCAGCGGACGCATTGAACATTCAGTACTTC	CASSPADALNIQYF
16	TRBJ2-1	.	TRBD2	TRBV4-1	TGCGCCAGCAGCCAAGATCGGAGCGGGGGGTACAATGAGCAGTTCTTC	CASSQDRSGGYNEQFF
17	TRBJ2-2	few	.	TRBV9	TGTGCCAGCAGCGTAGACCCAATACGTACGAACACCGGGGAGCTGTTTTTT	CASSVDPIRTNTGELFF
12	TRBJ1-1	.	TRBD1	TRBV5-1	TGCGCCAGCAGATCGGACAGGTATGAGGCTTTCTTT	CASRSDRYEAFF
16	TRBJ1-5	many	.	TRBV10-3	TGTGCCATCAGTGATGGATGGCGGGACCTCAATCAGCCCCAGCATTTT	CAISDGWRDLNQPQHF
12	TRBJ1-1	few	.	TRBV7-2	TGTGCCAGCAGCCCGGACCGCCGGGCAGCTTTCTTT	CASSPDRRAAFF
17	TRBJ1-2	many	TRBD1	TRBV7-2	TGTGCCAGCAGCTCGCCGCGGGACAGGGGGGCTTTCGGTGGCTACACCTTC	CASSSPRDRGAFGGYTF